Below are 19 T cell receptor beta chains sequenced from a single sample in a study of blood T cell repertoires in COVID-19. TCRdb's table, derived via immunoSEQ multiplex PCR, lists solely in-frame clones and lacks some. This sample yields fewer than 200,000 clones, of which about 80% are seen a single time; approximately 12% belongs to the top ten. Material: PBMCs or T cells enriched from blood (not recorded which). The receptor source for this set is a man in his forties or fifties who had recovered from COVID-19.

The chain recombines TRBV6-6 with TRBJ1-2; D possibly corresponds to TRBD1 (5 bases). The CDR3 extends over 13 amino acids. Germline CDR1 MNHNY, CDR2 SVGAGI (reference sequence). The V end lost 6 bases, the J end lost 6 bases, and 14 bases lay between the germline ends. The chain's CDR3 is CASSQTWGHGYTF. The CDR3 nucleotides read TGTGCCAGCAGCCAGACATGGGGCCATGGCTACACCTTC.

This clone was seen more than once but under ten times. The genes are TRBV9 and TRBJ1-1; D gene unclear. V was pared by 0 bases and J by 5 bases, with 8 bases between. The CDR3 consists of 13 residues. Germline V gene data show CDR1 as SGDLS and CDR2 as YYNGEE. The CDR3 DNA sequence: TGTGCCAGCAGCGTAGCTTCCGGGACTGAAGCTTTCTTT. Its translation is CASSVASGTEAFF.

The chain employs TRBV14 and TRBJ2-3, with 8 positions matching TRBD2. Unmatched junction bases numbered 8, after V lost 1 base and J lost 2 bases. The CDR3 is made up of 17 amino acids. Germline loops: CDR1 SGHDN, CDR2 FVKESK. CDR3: CASSQVPGGPITDTQYF. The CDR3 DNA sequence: TGTGCCAGCAGCCAAGTACCGGGGGGGCCTATCACAGATACGCAGTATTTT.

Written as DNA, the CDR3 is TGTGCCAGCAGTTCCCACAGGGTTTTGGACATGAACACTGAAGCTTTCTTT. It encodes CASSSHRVLDMNTEAFF. The chain links TRBV6-2 or TRBV6-3 to TRBJ1-1, with D perhaps matching TRBD1 (6 bases). CDR3 length: 17 amino acids. V was clipped by 4 bases and J by 0 bases, with 18 bases between them. The germline gives CDR1 MNHEY, CDR2 SVGEGT.

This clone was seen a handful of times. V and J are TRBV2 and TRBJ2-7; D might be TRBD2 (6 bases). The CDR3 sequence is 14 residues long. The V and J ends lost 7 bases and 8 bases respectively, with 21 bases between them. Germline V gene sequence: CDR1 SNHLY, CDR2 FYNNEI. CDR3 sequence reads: CASTPGTGRGKQYF. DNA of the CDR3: TGTGCCAGCACTCCCGGGACGGGGCGCGGGAAGCAGTACTTC.

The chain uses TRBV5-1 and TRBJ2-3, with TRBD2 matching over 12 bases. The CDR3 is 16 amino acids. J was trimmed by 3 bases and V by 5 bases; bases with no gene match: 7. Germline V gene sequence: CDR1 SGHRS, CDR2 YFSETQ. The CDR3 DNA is TGCGCCAGCAGTCGACTAGCGGGGGAAGTAACAGATACGCAGTATTTT. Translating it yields CASSRLAGEVTDTQYF.

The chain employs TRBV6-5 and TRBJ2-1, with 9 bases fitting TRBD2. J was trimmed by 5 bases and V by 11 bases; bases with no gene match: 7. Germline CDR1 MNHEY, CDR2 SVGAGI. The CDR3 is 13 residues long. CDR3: CAGGRDSNNEQFF. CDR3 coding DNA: TGTGCCGGCGGGAGGGACAGTAACAATGAGCAGTTCTTC.

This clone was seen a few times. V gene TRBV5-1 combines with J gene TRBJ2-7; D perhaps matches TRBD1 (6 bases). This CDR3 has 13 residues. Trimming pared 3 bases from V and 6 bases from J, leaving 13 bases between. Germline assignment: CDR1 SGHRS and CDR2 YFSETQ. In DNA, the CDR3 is TGCGCCAGCAGCTCCCAGGGGCAGCGCGAGCAGTACTTC. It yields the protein CASSSQGQREQYF.

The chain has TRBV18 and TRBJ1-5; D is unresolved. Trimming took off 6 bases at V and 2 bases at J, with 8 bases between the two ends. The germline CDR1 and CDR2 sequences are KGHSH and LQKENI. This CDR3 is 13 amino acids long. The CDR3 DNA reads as TGTGCCAGCTCGACGGGAGGCAATCAGCCCCAGCATTTT. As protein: CASSTGGNQPQHF.

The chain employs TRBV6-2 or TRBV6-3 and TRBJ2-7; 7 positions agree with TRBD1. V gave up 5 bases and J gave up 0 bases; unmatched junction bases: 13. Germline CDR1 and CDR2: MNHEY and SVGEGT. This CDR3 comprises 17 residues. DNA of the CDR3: TGTGCCAGCAGTCAAGGACAGGTTCTAGGGTTCTCCTACGAGCAGTACTTC. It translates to CASSQGQVLGFSYEQYF.

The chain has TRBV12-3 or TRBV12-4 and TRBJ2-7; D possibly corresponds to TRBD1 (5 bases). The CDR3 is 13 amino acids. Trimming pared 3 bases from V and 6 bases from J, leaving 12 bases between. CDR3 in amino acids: CASSFSREFEQYF. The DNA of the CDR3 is TGTGCCAGCAGTTTCAGCAGGGAATTCGAGCAGTACTTC.

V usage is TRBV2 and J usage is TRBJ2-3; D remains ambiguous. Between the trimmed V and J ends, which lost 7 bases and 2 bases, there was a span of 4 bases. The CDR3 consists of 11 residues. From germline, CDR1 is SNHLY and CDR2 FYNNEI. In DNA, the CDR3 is TGTGCCAGCACCTCCACAGATACGCAGTATTTT. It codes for CASTSTDTQYF.

The CDR3 DNA reads TGTGCCAGCAGCTCTGGCAGTACCATCCAAGAGACCCAGTACTTC. Protein: CASSSGSTIQETQYF. The gene calls are TRBV7-8 and TRBJ2-5; D remains ambiguous. The CDR3 is made up of 15 amino acids. With 4 bases removed from V and 1 base from J, the gap between germline ends came to 13 bases. Germline V gives CDR1 SGHVS, CDR2 FQNEAQ.

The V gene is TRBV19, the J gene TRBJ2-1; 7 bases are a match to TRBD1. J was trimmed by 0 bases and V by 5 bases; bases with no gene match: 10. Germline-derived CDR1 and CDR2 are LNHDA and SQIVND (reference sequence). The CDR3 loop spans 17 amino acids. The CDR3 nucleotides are TGTGCCAGTAGTGCCCACCCGACAGGGAGCTCCTACAATGAGCAGTTCTTC. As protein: CASSAHPTGSSYNEQFF.

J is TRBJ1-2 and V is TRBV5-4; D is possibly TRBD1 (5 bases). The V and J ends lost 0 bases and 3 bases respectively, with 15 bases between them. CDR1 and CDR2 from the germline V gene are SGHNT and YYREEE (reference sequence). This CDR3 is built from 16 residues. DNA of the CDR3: TGTGCCAGCAGCTTGGTTCAGGGAAGAGTGGACTATGGCTACACCTTC. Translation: CASSLVQGRVDYGYTF.

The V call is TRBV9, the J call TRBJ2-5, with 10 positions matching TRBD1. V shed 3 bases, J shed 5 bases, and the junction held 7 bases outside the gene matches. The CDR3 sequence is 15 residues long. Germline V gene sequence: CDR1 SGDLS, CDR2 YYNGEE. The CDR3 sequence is CASSGTTGGGETQYF. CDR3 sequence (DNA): TGTGCCAGCAGCGGAACGACAGGGGGCGGTGAGACCCAGTACTTC.

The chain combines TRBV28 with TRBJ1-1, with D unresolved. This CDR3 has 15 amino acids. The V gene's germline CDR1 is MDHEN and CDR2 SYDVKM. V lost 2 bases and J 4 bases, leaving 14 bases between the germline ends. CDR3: CASSLEGGGVTEAFF. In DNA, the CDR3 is TGTGCCAGCAGTTTAGAGGGCGGAGGAGTCACTGAAGCTTTCTTT.

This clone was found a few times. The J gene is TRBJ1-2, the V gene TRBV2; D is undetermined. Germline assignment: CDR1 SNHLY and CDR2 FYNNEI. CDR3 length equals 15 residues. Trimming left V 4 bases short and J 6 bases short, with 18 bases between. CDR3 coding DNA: TGTGCCAGCAGTGGGCCGGAGGGCAGGCCACATGGCTACACCTTC. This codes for CASSGPEGRPHGYTF.

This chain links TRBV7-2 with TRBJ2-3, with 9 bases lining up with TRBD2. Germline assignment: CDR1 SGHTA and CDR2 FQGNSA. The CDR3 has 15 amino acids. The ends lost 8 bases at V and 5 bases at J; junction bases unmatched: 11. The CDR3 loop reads CASLTAGGHRDTQYF. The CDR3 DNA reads TGTGCCAGCCTCACAGCGGGGGGCCATAGAGATACGCAGTATTTT.